The present T cell receptor (beta chain) was sequenced within a study of blood T cell repertoires in COVID-19. The wider study: COVID-19 samples, acute and convalescent, were from the United States, Italy and Spain. T cells, B-cell-depleted T cells, or PBMCs supplied cDNA or gDNA.

Libraries were prepared by immunoSEQ multiplex PCR; TCRdb keeps only in-frame clonotypes and omits some of them. The sample lists about 150,000 clones, 82% occurring once. Germline V gene sequence: CDR1 MDHEN, CDR2 SYDVKM. The CDR3 is 17 amino acids. With V trimmed by 3 bases and J by 4 bases, 9 bases remained unmatched. Sequenced sample: peripheral blood. The genes are TRBV28 and TRBJ1-2; 12 bases are a match to TRBD1. This TCR came from a human donor with acute or convalescent COVID-19. The donor label of this sample is uncertain. This chain's CDR3 is CASSLGTGGFKSYGYTF. CDR3 DNA sequence: TGTGCCAGCAGTTTGGGGACAGGGGGCTTTAAGAGCTATGGCTACACCTTC.